These 5 T cell receptor beta chains share one sample of origin, sequenced in a study of molecular identifiers for immune sequencing clone quantification. TCRdb re-called the PCR reads with MiXCR, one entry per CDR3 protein. The repertoire consists of about half a million distinct CDR3 sequences, with about 21% occurring once and the leading ten covering under 0.85%. The sequenced sample was naive CD8+ T cells from blood, with Jurkat cell RNA spiked in. Subset given: FACS-sorted CD8+CD4-CCR7+CD45RA+ naive T cells. The receptor source for this set is a human donor in good health. Some libraries in this study had Jurkat cell RNA spiked in.

This clonotype occurred many times. The V and J genes are TRBV4-2 and TRBJ1-5; D gene ambiguous. The V end lost 0 bases, the J end lost 6 bases, and 12 bases lay between the germline ends. CDR1 and CDR2 from the germline V gene are LGHNA and YNFKEQ. The CDR3 length is 15 residues. The CDR3 nucleotides read TGTGCCAGCAGCCAAGATCTTTCGGCGGGTCAGCCCCAGCATTTT. Its protein product is CASSQDLSAGQPQHF.

With respect to this clonotype: The junction shows a germline mismatch at one end, possibly a read error. The chain links TRBV15 to TRBJ1-1, with D perhaps TRBD1 (5 bases). Looked up from germline, CDR1 is LNHNV and CDR2 is YYDKDF (reference sequence). The CDR3 spans 14 residues. The CDR3 sequence: CATGREGIDTEAFF. The CDR3 DNA follows: TGTGCCACCGGCAGAGAGGGGATAGACACTGAAGCTTTCTTT. The full variable domain, its missing parts supplied by reference TRBV15 and TRBJ1-1, is DAMVIQNPRYQVTQFGKPVTLSCSQTLNHNVMYWYQQKSSQAPKLLFHYYDKDFNNEADTPDNFQSRRPNTSFCFLDIRSPGLGDTAMYLCATGREGIDTEAFFGQGTRLTVV.

Remarks on this clonotype: This may be a read error, as it is one base from a much larger clone. The genes are TRBV6-5 and TRBJ2-7; 8 bases match TRBD2. The germline CDR1 and CDR2 sequences are MNHEY and SVGAGI. CDR3 length: 14 amino acids. The CDR3 loop reads CAGSSWSGSVEQYF. The DNA for the CDR3 is TGTGCCGGCAGTTCATGGAGCGGGAGCGTCGAGCAGTACTTC.

This clonotype has just a few counts. CDR3 amino acids: CSARQETQYF. The DNA of the CDR3 is TGCAGTGCTAGACAAGAGACCCAGTACTTC. This rearrangement joins TRBV20-1 to TRBJ2-5; D unresolved. Germline CDR1 and CDR2: DFQATT and SNEGSKA (reference sequence). The CDR3 contains 10 residues. Trimming left V 2 bases short and J 2 bases short, with 0 bases between.

Comment on this clonotype: Possible read error: a much larger clone is one base away. The rearrangement joins TRBV4-2 to TRBJ1-2; D gene ambiguous. This CDR3 is 14 amino acids long. Germline assignment: CDR1 LGHNA and CDR2 YNFKEQ. The DNA for the CDR3 is TGTGCCAGCAGCCAAGATTACGGACTCTATGGCCACACCTTC. The encoded protein is CASSQDYGLYGHTF.